The 9 T cell receptor beta chains listed next were all sequenced from one sample in a study of blood T cells in healthy people across ages. Primers used in a second PCR of roughly 6 to 12 cycles were a sample-barcoded 5' primer and a J-beta primer mix. TCRdb itself ran the 5' RACE reads through MiXCR, one entry per CDR3 protein. The data show more than 800,000 distinct CDR3 sequences, about 30% seen once. Input material: blood. These receptor sequences come from a woman of 80 years or more in good health.

The rearrangement links TRBV7-9 to TRBJ1-6, with D unresolved. This CDR3 has 14 amino acids. Trimming cost V 4 bases and J 8 bases, with 12 bases left between them. CDR1 SEHNR and CDR2 FQNEAQ come from the germline V gene (reference sequence). This CDR3 reads CASSSGISYSPLHF. As DNA, the CDR3 is TGTGCCAGCAGCTCGGGGATCTCATATTCACCCCTCCACTTT.

With respect to this clonotype: Being one base from a much bigger clone, this may be a read error. This chain links TRBV27 with TRBJ1-5; D call uncertain. Germline V gives CDR1 MNHEY, CDR2 SMNVEV (reference sequence). V was clipped by 6 bases and J by 4 bases, with 13 bases between them. The CDR3 has 14 amino acids. The CDR3: CASSLVGINQPQHF. In DNA, the CDR3 is TGTGCCAGCAGCCTCGTCGGGATTAATCAGCCCCAGCATTTT.

The V gene is TRBV9, the J gene TRBJ2-1; tentative D call: TRBD2 (6 bases). Trimming cost V 6 bases and J 7 bases, with 14 bases left between them. The length of the CDR3 is 13 residues. Per germline, CDR1 SGDLS and CDR2 YYNGEE. This CDR3 reads CASNSGGPNEQFF. In DNA form, the CDR3 reads TGTGCCAGCAACAGTGGAGGGCCGAATGAGCAGTTCTTC.

This clonotype has a handful of counts. DNA for the CDR3: TGTGCCAGCAGCACCGAGGAGGGGTCACCCCTCCACTTT. As protein: CASSTEEGSPLHF. The chain carries TRBV5-4 and TRBJ1-6, with D possibly being TRBD1 (5 bases). CDR3 length: 13 residues. Germline CDR1 is SGHNT and CDR2 is YYREEE (reference sequence). Deletions cut 4 bases from V and 10 bases from J, with 12 bases between.

This sequence joins TRBV7-2 and TRBJ2-7, with 13 bases lining up with TRBD2. Germline V CDR1 and CDR2: SGHTA, FQGNSA. Trimming at V came to 4 bases and at J to 4 bases, leaving 7 bases not matched to a gene. This CDR3 contains 16 residues. CDR3 loop: CASSSAWTSGSYEQYF. Here the CDR3 DNA reads TGTGCCAGCAGCTCGGCCTGGACTAGCGGGAGTTACGAGCAGTACTTC.

At least ten counts were recorded for this clonotype. CDR3 in amino acids: CASRISGAMETQYF. CDR3 sequence (DNA): TGTGCCAGCCGGATCAGCGGGGCAATGGAGACCCAGTACTTC. The chain combines TRBV6-5 with TRBJ2-5, with 7 positions matching TRBD2. This CDR3 comprises 14 residues. The ends lost 8 bases at V and 5 bases at J; junction bases unmatched: 11. Germline V gives CDR1 MNHEY, CDR2 SVGAGI.

This clonotype was detected ten times or more. CDR3 coding DNA: TGTGCCAGCAGCGTTGGTAAGGACCACGAGCAGTACTTC. Translated, it gives CASSVGKDHEQYF. The chain recombines TRBV9 with TRBJ2-7; D unclear. The CDR3 is 13 amino acids. Germline V CDR1 and CDR2: SGDLS, YYNGEE. The V end lost 2 bases, the J end lost 5 bases, and 11 bases lay between the germline ends.

This clonotype occurred many times. The chain links TRBV7-2 to TRBJ2-2; no definite D call. V shed 5 bases and J shed 1 base, with 8 bases lying between them. The CDR3 covers 14 residues. From germline, CDR1 is SGHTA and CDR2 FQGNSA. The CDR3 region has the DNA TGTGCCAGCAGCCTGCAGATGAACACCGGGGAGCTGTTTTTT. It encodes CASSLQMNTGELFF.

The rearrangement uses TRBV9 and TRBJ1-6; D uncertain. The ends were cut back, 3 bases at V and 12 bases at J, with 10 bases in the middle. This CDR3 region has 12 residues. Germline CDR1 reads SGDLS; CDR2 reads YYNGEE. The CDR3 reads CASSDSVGPLHF. The DNA for the CDR3 is TGTGCCAGCAGCGACTCCGTGGGACCCCTCCACTTT.